Shown below are 11 T cell receptor beta chains from a single sample sequenced in a study of control samples from healthy donors and cancer patients. Assay used: immunoSEQ multiplex PCR; TCRdb lists only in-frame clones, some missing. Of approximately 49,000 clones in the sample, roughly 85% are singletons; the top ten hold about 2.6%. Sequences were obtained from PBMCs. The receptors here all came from a woman in her forties or fifties with lung cancer.

Written as DNA, the CDR3 is TGTGCCAGCAGTTTACAGGGTCTGAACACTGAAGCTTTCTTT. It encodes CASSLQGLNTEAFF. J is TRBJ1-1 and V is TRBV27; weak D call: TRBD1 (5 bases). Germline lookup yields CDR1 MNHEY and CDR2 SMNVEV (reference sequence). V lost 2 bases to trimming and J lost 0 bases, with 7 bases between them. The CDR3 length is 14 residues.

The chain combines TRBV5-1 with TRBJ1-1; D is possibly TRBD1 (5 bases). The germline gives CDR1 SGHRS, CDR2 YFSETQ. The CDR3 contains 14 residues. The ends were cut back, 2 bases at V and 4 bases at J, with 12 bases in the middle. CDR3 coding DNA: TGCGCCAGCAGCTTTGCGGGTGGGACCACTGAAGCTTTCTTT. Translation gives CASSFAGGTTEAFF.

CDR3 coding DNA: TGTGCCAGCTCCCCGGGACAGACCGACTATGGCTACACCTTC. This codes for CASSPGQTDYGYTF. The J gene is TRBJ1-2, the V gene TRBV18; TRBD1 agrees at 7 bases. The CDR3 loop spans 14 amino acids. Losses at the gene ends were 6 bases for V and 3 bases for J; bases not matched to a gene: 7. CDR1 and CDR2 (germline): KGHSH, LQKENI.

This sequence joins TRBV27 and TRBJ1-2; D is perhaps TRBD1 (6 bases). Germline CDR1 MNHEY, CDR2 SMNVEV (reference sequence). Trimming pared 2 bases from V and 1 base from J, leaving 20 bases between. CDR3 size: 18 residues. This chain's CDR3 is CASSLIRGESWVNYGYTF. DNA for the CDR3: TGTGCCAGCAGTTTAATTAGGGGGGAGAGTTGGGTTAACTATGGCTACACCTTC.

Points on this clone: Other DNA sequences in this specimen translate into the identical CDR3. The chain has TRBV5-6 and TRBJ1-1, with D possibly being TRBD1 (6 bases). Trimming pared 5 bases from V and 5 bases from J, leaving 16 bases between. This CDR3 spans 14 amino acids. The germline gives CDR1 SGHDT, CDR2 YYEEEE. The CDR3, as DNA: TGTGCCAGCAGTTCCACAGGGCGGTGGACTGAAGCTTTCTTT. As protein: CASSSTGRWTEAFF.

The chain employs TRBV24-1 and TRBJ1-1; D is undetermined. The CDR3 consists of 15 residues. V lost 6 bases and J 0 bases, leaving 13 bases between the germline ends. The germline V gene encodes CDR1 KGHDR and CDR2 SFDVKD. The CDR3 region is CATSQEYFVNTEAFF. DNA of the CDR3: TGTGCCACCAGTCAGGAGTATTTTGTGAACACTGAAGCTTTCTTT.

The chain employs TRBV9 and TRBJ2-3; D is unclear. Trimming stripped 0 bases from V and 1 base from J, with 12 bases between. Per the germline V gene, CDR1 is SGDLS and CDR2 is YYNGEE. This CDR3 spans 16 amino acids. The CDR3 here is CASSVDDISGTDTQYF. The CDR3, as DNA: TGTGCCAGCAGCGTAGATGACATCTCCGGCACAGATACGCAGTATTTT.

The chain employs TRBV20-1 and TRBJ2-1, with D unclear. Trimming removed 3 bases from V and 5 bases from J, with 5 bases in between. The CDR3 runs 11 residues. CDR1 and CDR2 from the germline V gene are DFQATT and SNEGSKA (reference sequence). The CDR3 region is CSASQNNEQFF. The CDR3 nucleotides are TGCAGTGCTAGTCAGAACAATGAGCAGTTCTTC.

The chain uses TRBV27 and TRBJ1-6; 7 positions agree with TRBD1. This CDR3 region has 15 residues. Germline V gene sequence: CDR1 MNHEY, CDR2 SMNVEV (reference sequence). The V segment lost 5 bases and the J segment 6 bases; nucleotides outside the gene matches: 7. CDR3 sequence: CASSAQGSVNSPLHF. In nucleotides, the CDR3 is TGTGCCAGCAGTGCACAGGGGAGCGTTAATTCACCCCTCCACTTT.

The V and J genes are TRBV9 and TRBJ1-2, with a weak D call TRBD1 (5 bases). V lost 4 bases to trimming and J lost 9 bases, with 16 bases between them. This CDR3 is 13 amino acids long. From germline, CDR1 is SGDLS and CDR2 YYNGEE. For the CDR3, the DNA is TGTGCCAGCAGCTCAGGGACGGCCGGGAGCTACACCTTC. Its translation is CASSSGTAGSYTF.

This clone is a singleton in its sample. The chain is built from TRBV5-6 and TRBJ1-6; possibly TRBD1 for D (5 bases). Looked up from germline, CDR1 is SGHDT and CDR2 is YYEEEE. V shed 0 bases and J shed 7 bases, with 8 bases lying between them. The CDR3 is 14 residues long. CDR3 residues: CASSLAGINSPLHF. The CDR3 bases are TGTGCCAGCAGCTTGGCAGGGATAAATTCACCCCTCCACTTT.